Presented here are 20 T cell receptor beta chains from one specimen sequenced in a study of OX40 agonist ivuxolimab in advanced cancers. Using immunoSEQ multiplex PCR, the repertoire was profiled, and TCRdb retains in-frame clones only, with some absent. The sample holds 74,000 or so clones, about 89% seen once. Sequenced material: CD4+ or CD8+ T cells sorted from blood, taken in a trial of the OX40 agonist ivuxolimab. The receptors originated from an adult with an advanced solid tumor such as melanoma, head and neck, liver or kidney cancer.

The gene calls are TRBV7-9 and TRBJ2-3; D possibly corresponds to TRBD2 (6 bases). Trimming left V 3 bases short and J 4 bases short, with 11 bases between. The CDR3 totals 14 residues. Germline values: CDR1 SEHNR, CDR2 FQNEAQ (reference sequence). The CDR3 nucleotides are TGTGCCAGCAGCTTTAGCGGTGCCGCAGATACGCAGTATTTT. Translated, it gives CASSFSGAADTQYF.

This chain joins TRBV5-1 and TRBJ2-7; D gene uncertain. V was cut by 1 base and J by 2 bases, with 10 bases left in between. This CDR3 is 14 amino acids long. Germline V gene lookup returns CDR1 SGHRS and CDR2 YFSETQ. As DNA, the CDR3 is TGCGCCAGCAGCTTGAAGGCTAGTACCTACGAGCAGTACTTC. Translation: CASSLKASTYEQYF.

The chain is built from TRBV5-1 and TRBJ1-5, with D maybe TRBD1 (5 bases). This CDR3 is built from 14 residues. Germline-derived CDR1 and CDR2 are SGHRS and YFSETQ. With 4 bases removed from V and 3 bases from J, the gap between germline ends came to 11 bases. Here the CDR3 reads CASSPDSNNQPQHF. CDR3 in DNA: TGCGCCAGCAGCCCAGACAGCAACAATCAGCCCCAGCATTTT.

The CDR3 nucleotides are TGCGCCAGCAGCCCCTTAACCGGGACAGACTACGAGCAGTACTTC. It translates to CASSPLTGTDYEQYF. The chain uses TRBV5-1 and TRBJ2-7, with 7 nucleotides matching TRBD1. In germline, CDR1 is SGHRS, CDR2 YFSETQ. V was pared by 4 bases and J by 3 bases, with 10 bases of the junction left unmatched. This CDR3 region has 15 residues.

J is TRBJ2-2 and V is TRBV5-1; D unclear. The CDR3 runs to 14 residues. The germline V gene has CDR1 SGHRS and CDR2 YFSETQ. Trimming removed 0 bases from V and 0 bases from J, with 3 bases in between. The CDR3 DNA is TGCGCCAGCAGCTTGGTTCCGAACACCGGGGAGCTGTTTTTT. It translates to CASSLVPNTGELFF.

Worth noting for this clone: One junction end disagrees with the germline gene, perhaps due to a read error. V and J are TRBV27 and TRBJ2-5; D possibly corresponds to TRBD1 (7 bases). The CDR3 loop spans 14 amino acids. The germline CDR1 and CDR2 sequences are MNHEY and SMNVEV (reference sequence). Here the CDR3 DNA reads TGTGCCACCAGTAGATCGACAGGGAGGGAGACCCAGTACTTC. Its translation is CATSRSTGRETQYF.

The rearrangement joins TRBV11-2 to TRBJ2-7, with 10 bases aligning to TRBD2. Germline CDR1 reads SGHAT; CDR2 reads FQNNGV. Trimming cost V 6 bases and J 2 bases; bases outside gene matches: 7. There are 15 residues in the CDR3. The CDR3 here is CASSLLGLAAYEQYF. The CDR3 DNA reads as TGTGCCAGCAGTCTTCTTGGACTAGCGGCCTACGAGCAGTACTTC.

This chain uses TRBV28 with TRBJ2-4, with 10 bases identical to TRBD1. Looked up from germline, CDR1 is MDHEN and CDR2 is SYDVKM. CDR3 length: 17 residues. After removal of 4 bases from V and 2 bases from J, the junction contained 8 bases not matched to a gene. This chain's CDR3 is CASSSPPGQGTKNIQYF. The CDR3 DNA reads as TGTGCCAGCAGTTCCCCACCGGGACAGGGGACCAAAAACATTCAGTACTTC.

The chain is built from TRBV7-9 and TRBJ2-1, with 11 bases aligning to TRBD2. Germline CDR1 reads SEHNR; CDR2 reads FQNEAQ (reference sequence). The CDR3 spans 19 residues. Trimming at V came to 1 base and at J to 0 bases, leaving 8 bases not matched to a gene. The CDR3 DNA sequence: TGTGCCAGCAGCTTAGTGGGGACTAGCGGAGCCCGCTCCTACAATGAGCAGTTCTTC. Its translation is CASSLVGTSGARSYNEQFF.

The CDR3 reads CASGDRGGSPLHF. DNA of the CDR3: TGTGCCAGTGGTGACAGGGGAGGATCACCCCTCCACTTT. The rearrangement uses TRBV6-1 and TRBJ1-6, with 8 positions matching TRBD1. V was clipped by 9 bases and J by 10 bases; unmatched bases: 8. The CDR3 has 13 amino acids. The germline V gene encodes CDR1 MNHNS and CDR2 SASEGT.

The chain recombines TRBV5-1 with TRBJ1-2; D is undetermined. From germline, CDR1 is SGHRS and CDR2 YFSETQ. V lost 1 base and J 8 bases, leaving 15 bases between the germline ends. This CDR3 comprises 14 residues. CDR3 amino acids: CASSLNSRGSGYTF. The CDR3 DNA reads as TGCGCCAGCAGCTTGAACTCCAGAGGGAGCGGCTACACCTTC. Looking up the rest from reference TRBV5-1 and TRBJ1-2 gives the full variable domain: KAGVTQTPRYLIKTRGQQVTLSCSPISGHRSVSWYQQTPGQGLQFLFEYFSETQRNKGNFPGRFSGRQFSNSRSEMNVSTLELGDSALYLCASSLNSRGSGYTFGSGTRLTVV.

The rearrangement uses TRBV10-3 and TRBJ1-6; weak D call: TRBD1 (6 bases). CDR1 ENHRY and CDR2 SYGVKD come from the germline V gene. The V gene lost 6 bases and the J gene lost 6 bases, with 9 bases spanning the gap. This CDR3 is 13 amino acids long. Here the CDR3 DNA reads TGTGCCATCAGCCAGGGGTCTAATTCACCCCTCCACTTT. Encoded protein: CAISQGSNSPLHF.

The rearrangement uses TRBV2 and TRBJ2-1; D might be TRBD1 (6 bases). Looked up from germline, CDR1 is SNHLY and CDR2 is FYNNEI. V lost 1 base and J 3 bases, leaving 10 bases between the germline ends. The CDR3 runs to 15 residues. The CDR3 region has the DNA TGTGCCAGCAGTGAAGAGGCCAGGGGCTACAATGAGCAGTTCTTC. This translates into CASSEEARGYNEQFF.

The rearrangement joins TRBV5-1 to TRBJ2-5, with TRBD2 matching over 13 bases. Trimming removed 4 bases from V and 3 bases from J; junction bases left unmatched: 6. The germline gives CDR1 SGHRS, CDR2 YFSETQ. This CDR3 is built from 16 residues. CDR3 in amino acids: CASSPTSGRIKETQYF. DNA for the CDR3: TGCGCCAGCAGCCCGACTAGCGGGAGGATAAAAGAGACCCAGTACTTC.

This clone has a handful of counts. The CDR3 reads CASSGQGLFETQYF. CDR3 nucleotide sequence: TGCGCCAGCAGTGGACAGGGGCTATTCGAGACCCAGTACTTC. This chain joins TRBV5-1 and TRBJ2-5; TRBD1 matches 9 bases. The CDR3 extends over 14 amino acids. The J segment lost 5 bases and the V segment lost 5 bases, leaving 7 bases of the junction unmatched. From germline, CDR1 is SGHRS and CDR2 YFSETQ.

The chain combines TRBV28 with TRBJ1-2; 8 bases match TRBD1. This CDR3 spans 11 amino acids. V lost 8 bases and J lost 8; bases outside the gene matches: 4. Germline loops: CDR1 MDHEN, CDR2 SYDVKM. In DNA, the CDR3 is TGTGCCAGCGGACAGGGCCGGGGCTACACCTTC. Amino acids: CASGQGRGYTF.

The V gene is TRBV18, the J gene TRBJ1-4, with D tentatively TRBD1 (6 bases). The CDR3 totals 15 residues. Germline values: CDR1 KGHSH, CDR2 LQKENI. V lost 4 bases to trimming and J lost 3 bases, with 12 bases between them. The CDR3 region is CASSLEQGPNEKLFF. The CDR3 DNA sequence: TGTGCCAGCTCACTCGAACAGGGCCCTAATGAAAAACTGTTTTTT.

V is TRBV14 and J is TRBJ1-1; possible D gene TRBD1, 6 bases. The CDR3 covers 17 residues. Germline loops: CDR1 SGHDN, CDR2 FVKESK. Trimming removed 1 base at V and 1 base at J, with 16 bases between. CDR3 DNA: TGTGCCAGCAGCCAAGGGAACACAGGGATTTGGAACACTGAAGCTTTCTTT. Encoded protein: CASSQGNTGIWNTEAFF.

The rearrangement uses TRBV27 and TRBJ2-3; D possibly uses TRBD1 or TRBD2 (5 bases each). V dropped 3 bases and J dropped 3 bases, with 7 bases sitting between them. The CDR3 length is 13 residues. Germline V gives CDR1 MNHEY, CDR2 SMNVEV (reference sequence). CDR3 nucleotides: TGTGCCAGCAGTTTGTGGGGGACAGATACGCAGTATTTT. The encoded protein is CASSLWGTDTQYF.

The chain uses TRBV6-1 and TRBJ1-3; the D is unclear. V gave up 4 bases and J gave up 2 bases, with 6 bases separating them. The germline V gene has CDR1 MNHNS and CDR2 SASEGT. The CDR3 loop spans 13 amino acids. The CDR3 nucleotides are TGTGCCAGCAGTGGGCAGGCTGGAAACACCATATATTTT. This codes for CASSGQAGNTIYF.